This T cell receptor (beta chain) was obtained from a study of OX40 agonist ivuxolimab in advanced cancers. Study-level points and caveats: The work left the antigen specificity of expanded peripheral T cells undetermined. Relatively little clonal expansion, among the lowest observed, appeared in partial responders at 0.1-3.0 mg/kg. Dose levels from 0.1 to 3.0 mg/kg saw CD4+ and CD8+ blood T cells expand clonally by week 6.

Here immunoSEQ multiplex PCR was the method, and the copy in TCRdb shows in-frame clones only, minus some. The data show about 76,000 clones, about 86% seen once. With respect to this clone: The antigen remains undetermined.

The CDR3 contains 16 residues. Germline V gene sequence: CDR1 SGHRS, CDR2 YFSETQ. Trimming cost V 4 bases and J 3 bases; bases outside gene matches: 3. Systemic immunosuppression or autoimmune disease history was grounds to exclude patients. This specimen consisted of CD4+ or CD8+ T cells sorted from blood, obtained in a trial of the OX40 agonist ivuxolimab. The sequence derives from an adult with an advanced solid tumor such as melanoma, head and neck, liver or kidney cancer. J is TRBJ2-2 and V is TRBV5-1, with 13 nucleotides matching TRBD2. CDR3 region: CASSQGLAGDTGELFF. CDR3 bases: TGCGCCAGCAGCCAAGGACTAGCGGGGGACACCGGGGAGCTGTTTTTT.